This TCR beta chain was recovered during a study of T cell repertoires in cytomegalovirus infection. Whole-study context: HLA-C-restricted CMV epitopes, recently identified, and well-studied HLA-B-restricted ones were used by the study. Based on public TCR beta signatures, there were indications of CMV infection and of a matching HLA type.

Findings and limits, study-wide: In two of eight donors, the top clonotype was HLA-C-restricted CMV-specific.

This CDR3 spans 13 amino acids. Germline V CDR1 and CDR2: SEHNR, FQNEAQ (reference sequence). Trimming removed 5 bases from V and 4 bases from J; junction bases left unmatched: 3. TCRdb recomputed calls from the reads with MiXCR, one row per CDR3 protein. This table holds 550,000 to 850,000 distinct CDR3 sequences, approximately 33% found once. This clonotype showed up just a few times. Its antigen is not known. The sample in question was cultured PBMCs, obtained from culture after CMV antigen stimulation. This sequence was found in a human donor in good health (CMV status not recorded). Some clones in this sample may be carry-over from other donors' samples. The chain carries TRBV7-9 and TRBJ2-5, with TRBD2 matching over 8 bases. The DNA of the CDR3 is TGTGCCAGCAGCCGTAGCGGGGCAGAGACCCAGTACTTC. Translating it yields CASSRSGAETQYF.